This T cell receptor (beta chain) was documented in a study of technical replicates of blood from a handful of donors (dated by TCRdb to 2016 to 2017). In this sample, this clone turned up once. Its cognate antigen has yet to be identified. No base qualities exist here, and no much larger clone lies one base off it. The junction carries 14 bases between V and J, which are trimmed by 5 bases and 0 bases respectively. Sequences SEHNR (CDR1) and FQNEAQ (CDR2) are obtained from the germline V gene (reference sequence). The CDR3 starts with the cysteine, ends with the phenylalanine, and has 15 residues. Only CDR3 DNA remains: 45 bases, in frame from the first base. Receptors were amplified or captured by the immunoSEQ multiplex PCR assay. TCRdb obtained this table from immuneACCESS and retained in-frame rearrangements with V and J assigned. These tables miss some clones; where compared with another copy, unresolved V genes account for less than half of the shortfall, and the remainder is unexplained. Recorded for this sample are approximately 50,000 clones; around 84% of them occurred a single time. The ten largest clonotypes hold approximately 5.4% of the sample.

The specimen sequenced was PBMCs. The sequence was obtained from a human donor in good health. Some clones in this sample may be carry-over from other donors' samples. The chain joins TRBV7-9 to TRBJ2-7, with a weak D call of TRBD1 (5 bases match). CDR3 region: CASSTQDGVSYEQYF. At the DNA level, the sequence is TGTGCCAGCAGCACACAGGACGGTGTCTCCTACGAGCAGTACTTC.